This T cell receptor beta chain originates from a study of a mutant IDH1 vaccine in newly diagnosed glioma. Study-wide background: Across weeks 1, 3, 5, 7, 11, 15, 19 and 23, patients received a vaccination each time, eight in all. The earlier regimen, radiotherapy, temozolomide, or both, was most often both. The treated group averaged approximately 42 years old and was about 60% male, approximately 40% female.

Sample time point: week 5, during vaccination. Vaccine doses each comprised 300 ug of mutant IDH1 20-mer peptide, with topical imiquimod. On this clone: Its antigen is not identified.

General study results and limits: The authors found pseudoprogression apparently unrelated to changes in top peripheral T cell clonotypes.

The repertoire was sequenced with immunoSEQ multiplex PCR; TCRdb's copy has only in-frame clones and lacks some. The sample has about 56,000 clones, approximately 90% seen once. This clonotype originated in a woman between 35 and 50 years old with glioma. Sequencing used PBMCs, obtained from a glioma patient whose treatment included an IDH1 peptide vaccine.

CDR3 residues: CASSAPGVSTDTQYF. CDR3 bases: TGTGCCAGCAGCGCCCCAGGGGTGAGCACAGATACGCAGTATTTT. The chain is built from TRBV7-9 and TRBJ2-3; D is possibly TRBD1 (6 bases). The CDR3 has 15 amino acids. Trimming pared 5 bases from V and 0 bases from J, leaving 12 bases between. The germline CDR1 and CDR2 sequences are SEHNR and FQNEAQ (reference sequence).